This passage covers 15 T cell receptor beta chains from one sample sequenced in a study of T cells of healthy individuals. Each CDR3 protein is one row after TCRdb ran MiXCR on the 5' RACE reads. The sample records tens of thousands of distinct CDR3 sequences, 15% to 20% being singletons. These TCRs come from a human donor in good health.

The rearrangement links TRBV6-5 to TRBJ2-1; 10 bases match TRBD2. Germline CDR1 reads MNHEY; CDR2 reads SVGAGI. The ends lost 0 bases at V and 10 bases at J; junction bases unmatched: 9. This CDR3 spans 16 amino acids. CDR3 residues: CASSYSLAGDPGEQFF. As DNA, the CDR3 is TGTGCCAGCAGTTACTCGCTAGCGGGGGACCCGGGGGAGCAGTTCTTC.

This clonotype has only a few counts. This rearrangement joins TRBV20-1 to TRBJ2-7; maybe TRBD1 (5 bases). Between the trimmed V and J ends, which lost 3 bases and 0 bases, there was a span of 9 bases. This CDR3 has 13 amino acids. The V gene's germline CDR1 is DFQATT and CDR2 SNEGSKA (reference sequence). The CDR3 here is CSARTANSYEQYF. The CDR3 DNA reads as TGCAGTGCTAGGACAGCTAACTCCTACGAGCAGTACTTC.

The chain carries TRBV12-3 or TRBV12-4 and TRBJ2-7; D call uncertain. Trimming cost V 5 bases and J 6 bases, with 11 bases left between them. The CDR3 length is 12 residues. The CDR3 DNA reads TGTGCCAGCAGTCTAACCCCCGTCGAGCAGTACTTC. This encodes CASSLTPVEQYF.

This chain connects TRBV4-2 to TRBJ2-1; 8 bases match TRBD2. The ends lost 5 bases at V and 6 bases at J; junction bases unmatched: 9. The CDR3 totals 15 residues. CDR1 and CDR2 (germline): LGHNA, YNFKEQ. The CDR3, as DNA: TGTGCCAGCAGCAACCCGGGACTAGATGGCAATGAGCAGTTCTTC. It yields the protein CASSNPGLDGNEQFF.

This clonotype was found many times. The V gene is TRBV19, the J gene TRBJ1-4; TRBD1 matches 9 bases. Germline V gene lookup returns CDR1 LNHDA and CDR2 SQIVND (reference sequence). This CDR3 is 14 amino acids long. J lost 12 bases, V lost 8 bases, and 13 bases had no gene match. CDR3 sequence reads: CASQPPGTGFELFF. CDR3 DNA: TGTGCCAGTCAACCCCCCGGGACAGGGTTCGAACTGTTTTTT.

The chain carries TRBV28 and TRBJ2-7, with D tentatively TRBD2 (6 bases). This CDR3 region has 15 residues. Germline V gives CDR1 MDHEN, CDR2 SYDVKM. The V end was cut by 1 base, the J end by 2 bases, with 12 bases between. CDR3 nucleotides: TGTGCCAGCAGTTTATTGGGACTCGAAACCTACGAGCAGTACTTC. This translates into CASSLLGLETYEQYF.

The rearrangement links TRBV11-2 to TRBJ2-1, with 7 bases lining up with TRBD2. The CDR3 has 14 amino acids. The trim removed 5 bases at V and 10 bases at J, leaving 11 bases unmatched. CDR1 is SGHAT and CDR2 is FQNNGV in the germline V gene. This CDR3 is CASSAPRELSEQFF. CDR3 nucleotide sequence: TGTGCCAGCAGCGCTCCGCGGGAGTTGTCAGAGCAGTTCTTC.

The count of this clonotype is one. The CDR3 is CASSLGTGWTYEQYF. DNA of the CDR3: TGTGCCAGCAGTCTCGGGACTGGCTGGACCTACGAGCAGTACTTC. The chain links TRBV12-3 or TRBV12-4 to TRBJ2-7; D may be TRBD2 (6 bases). V shed 5 bases and J shed 2 bases, with 16 bases lying between them. The length of the CDR3 is 15 residues.

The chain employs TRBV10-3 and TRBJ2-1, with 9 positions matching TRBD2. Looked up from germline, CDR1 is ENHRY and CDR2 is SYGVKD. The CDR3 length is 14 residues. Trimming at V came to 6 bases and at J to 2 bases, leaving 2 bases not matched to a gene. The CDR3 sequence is CAIRAGGPYNEQFF. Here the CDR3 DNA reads TGTGCCATCAGAGCGGGGGGCCCCTACAATGAGCAGTTCTTC.

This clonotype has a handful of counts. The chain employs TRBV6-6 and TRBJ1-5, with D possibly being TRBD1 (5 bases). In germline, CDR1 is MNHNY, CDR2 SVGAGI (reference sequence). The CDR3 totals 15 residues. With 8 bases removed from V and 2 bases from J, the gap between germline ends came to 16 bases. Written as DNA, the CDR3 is TGTGCCAGCCTGGGGGGGGGTCGAGGCAATCAGCCCCAGCATTTT. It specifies CASLGGGRGNQPQHF.

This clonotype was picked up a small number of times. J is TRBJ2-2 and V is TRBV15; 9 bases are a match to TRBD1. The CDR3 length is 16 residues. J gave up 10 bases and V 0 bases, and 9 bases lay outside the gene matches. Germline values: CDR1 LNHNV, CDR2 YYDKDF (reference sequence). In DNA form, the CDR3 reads TGTGCCACCAGCAGAGATCGGGGACAGGGTCGGATGGAGCTGTTTTTT. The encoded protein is CATSRDRGQGRMELFF.

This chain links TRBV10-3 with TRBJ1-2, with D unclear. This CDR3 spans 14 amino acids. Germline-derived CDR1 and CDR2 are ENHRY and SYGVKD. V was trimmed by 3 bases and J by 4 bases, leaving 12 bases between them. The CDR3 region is CAISDGSTFYGYTF. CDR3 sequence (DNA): TGTGCCATCAGTGATGGTAGCACCTTCTATGGCTACACCTTC.

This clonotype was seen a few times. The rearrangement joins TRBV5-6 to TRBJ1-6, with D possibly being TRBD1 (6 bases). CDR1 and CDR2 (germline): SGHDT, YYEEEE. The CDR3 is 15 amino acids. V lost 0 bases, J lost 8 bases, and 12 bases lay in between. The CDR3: CASSLAPGVDSPLHF. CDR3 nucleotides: TGTGCCAGCAGCTTGGCCCCAGGGGTAGATTCACCCCTCCACTTT.

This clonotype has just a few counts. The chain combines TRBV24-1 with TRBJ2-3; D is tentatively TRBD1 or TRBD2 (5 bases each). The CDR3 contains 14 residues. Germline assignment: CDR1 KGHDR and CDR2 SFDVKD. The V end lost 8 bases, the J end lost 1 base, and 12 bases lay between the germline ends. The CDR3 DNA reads TGTGCCACCACAGGGACCCATGGCACAGATACGCAGTATTTT. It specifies CATTGTHGTDTQYF.

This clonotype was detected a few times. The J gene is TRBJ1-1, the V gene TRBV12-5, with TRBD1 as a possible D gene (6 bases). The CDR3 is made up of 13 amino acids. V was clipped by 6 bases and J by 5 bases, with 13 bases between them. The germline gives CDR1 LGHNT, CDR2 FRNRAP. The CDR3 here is CASGQEGGTEAFF. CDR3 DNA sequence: TGTGCTAGTGGACAAGAGGGGGGGACTGAAGCTTTCTTT.